This note documents a single T cell receptor beta chain sequence. Its recognized antigen is unknown. Base qualities are not provided; no much larger clone lies one nucleotide away. The record originates from a study of shared clonotypes between healthy human individuals (dated by TCRdb to the early 2020s). In terms of the full investigation: Two women and a few men aged 18 to 49 years were included in the cohort. For each donor, three plates each were used for CD4 naive and CD4 memory, two plates were used for CD8 naive, and one plate was used for CD8 memory. Blood TCR repertoires of a handful of healthy adults were deeply sequenced to estimate repertoire size and the extent of clonotype sharing between individuals. To increase sequencing depth and limit assay-specific biases, TCR repertoire library preparation and sequencing were carried out by different laboratories using diverse techniques. Between about 0.9 and 8.9 billion PBMCs per donor were obtained by leukapheresis. General findings and caveats noted by the study authors: Because the study included a small number of donors, the genetic and exposure-history diversity represented was limited. Compared with non-shared clonotypes, the clonotypes found in all four sorted-subset donors had higher generation probabilities. Sampling was restricted to blood, and TCR repertoires in tissue are likely to differ from TCR repertoires in blood. Across four donors, about 4.5% of naive CD4, roughly 3.5% of naive CD8, under 2.5% of memory CD4, and about 0.4% of memory CD8 clonotypes were shared. Pairwise subsampling indicated that sequencing depth was expected to affect the degree of clonotype sharing among donors. Rarefaction of sorted-subset datasets indicated incomplete sequencing despite the large sequencing depth. Naive subsets generally had larger estimated clonotype richness than memory subsets did.

Using the deep immunoSEQ assay, multiplex PCR amplified TCR CDR3 regions from genomic DNA. Extracted genomic DNA from each cell subset was distributed evenly across all wells of several immunoSEQ 96-well plates, and each plate was treated as a replicate. For sorted subsets, roughly 200 ng of genomic DNA, equivalent to some 33,000 T cell genomes, went into each replicate PCR. The purified libraries were quantified using a Qubit 3.0 fluorometer, sized with a Bioanalyzer 2100, and then quantified again using the KAPA Library Quantification kit. Every immunoSEQ 96-well plate was sequenced on a dedicated single-read 150-cycle Illumina NextSeq 550 flow cell. In the authors' own workflow: The immunoSEQ output contained only junctional sequences without quality scores, so filtering could not match that applied to full-length reads. To assign V/J genes and CDR3, sequences were annotated against IMGT germline references using PyIR, a Python wrapper for IgBLAST v1.9. Any read was removed if the V/J assignment was weak (E-value above 1e-6), the CDR3 was missing, or the read contained stop codons, out-of-frame junctions, or ambiguous translated residues. V3J clonotypes were defined as sequences sharing the same inferred V gene, J gene, and CDR3 amino acid sequence. Percentage overlap between repertoires was calculated by dividing the number of shared unique clonotypes by the size of the smaller repertoire. Richness of each repertoire was evaluated using RTK rarefaction, the Chao1 estimator, and Recon v2.1 estimates of unobserved clonotypes. For all TCRbeta clonotypes obtained by the gDNA method from several donors, generation probabilities were computed with OLGA. TCRdb stores this immuneACCESS table with in-frame sequences only. Part of the clones is absent; in the studies checked, under half of the shortfall reflects unresolved V genes, and no reason is known for the rest. That table furnishes V, J and clone size, whereas the DNA furnished D and trimming. The sample yields under 350,000 clones; about nine tenths were counted once. The ten largest clonotypes hold around 15% of the sample.

The donors were healthy, HIV-negative adults who had no recently reported acute infections or vaccinations. All donors were Caucasian adults living in Nashville, Tennessee, USA. CD8 memory samples were composed of magnetically selected CD45RO+ cells combined with CCR7-negative CD45RA+ effector memory (TemRA) cells. After blood collection by leukapheresis, PBMCs were isolated using Ficoll-Histopaque density gradient centrifugation and then cryopreserved in the vapor phase of liquid nitrogen. Purity and quantity of every magnetically sorted T cell population were checked by analytical flow cytometry. Genomic DNA was isolated from every sorted fraction and measured by UV absorbance on a Nanodrop 2000c. Between the V and J ends, shortened by 4 bases and 0 bases respectively, the junction contains 12 bases. Spanning cysteine to phenylalanine, the CDR3 consists of 16 amino acids. Only the CDR3 DNA is retained, 48 bases long and in frame from the first base. Taken from the germline V gene, the CDR1 and CDR2 loops are ENHRY and SYGVKD.

This chain is built from TRBV10-3 and TRBJ2-2; the D gene remains uncertain. The specimen was memory CD8+ T cells sorted from blood. The label giving this sample's cell subset or site can be read as: CD45RO+ cells pooled with CCR7-negative TemRA cells. The receptor was isolated from a man between 18 and 35 years old in good health. The sequence in DNA is TGTGCCATCAGTGTGGGCGGACCCGCGAACACCGGGGAGCTGTTTTTT. It translates as CAISVGGPANTGELFF.